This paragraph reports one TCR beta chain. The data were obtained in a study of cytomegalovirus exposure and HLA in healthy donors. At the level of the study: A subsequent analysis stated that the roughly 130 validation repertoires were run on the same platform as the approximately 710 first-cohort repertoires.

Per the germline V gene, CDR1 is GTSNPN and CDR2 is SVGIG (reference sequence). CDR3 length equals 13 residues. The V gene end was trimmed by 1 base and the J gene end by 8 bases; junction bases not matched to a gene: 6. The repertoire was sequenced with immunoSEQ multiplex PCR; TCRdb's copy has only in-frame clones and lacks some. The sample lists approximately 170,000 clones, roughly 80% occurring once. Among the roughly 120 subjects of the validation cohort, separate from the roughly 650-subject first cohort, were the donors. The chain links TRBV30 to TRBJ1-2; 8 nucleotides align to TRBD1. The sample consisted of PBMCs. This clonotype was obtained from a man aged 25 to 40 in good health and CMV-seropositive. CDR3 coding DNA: TGTGCCTGGAGTGCAGGGACAGGTGGCGGCTACACCTTC. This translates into CAWSAGTGGGYTF.